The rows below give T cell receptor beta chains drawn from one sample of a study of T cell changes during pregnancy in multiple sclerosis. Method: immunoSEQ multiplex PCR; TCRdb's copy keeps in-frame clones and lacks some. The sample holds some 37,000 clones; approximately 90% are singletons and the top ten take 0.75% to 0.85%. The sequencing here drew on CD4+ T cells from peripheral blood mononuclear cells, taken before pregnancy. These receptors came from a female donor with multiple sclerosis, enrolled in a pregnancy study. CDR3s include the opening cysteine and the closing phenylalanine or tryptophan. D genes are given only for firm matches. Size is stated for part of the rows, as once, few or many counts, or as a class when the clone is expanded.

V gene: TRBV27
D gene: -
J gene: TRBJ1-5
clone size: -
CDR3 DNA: TGTGCCAGCAGACAAATGAGCAATCAGCCCCAGCATTTT
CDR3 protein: CASRQMSNQPQHF

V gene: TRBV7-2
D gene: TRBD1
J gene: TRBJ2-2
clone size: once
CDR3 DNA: TGTGCCAGCAGCCTAGGACAGGGGGCCGGGGAGCTGTTTTTT
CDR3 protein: CASSLGQGAGELFF

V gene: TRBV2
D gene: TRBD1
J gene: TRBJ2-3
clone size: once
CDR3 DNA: TGTGCCAGCAGTGAAGCGCTTTGGGCAGGGGGCCGGGGCACAGATACGCAGTATTTT
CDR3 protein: CASSEALWAGGRGTDTQYF

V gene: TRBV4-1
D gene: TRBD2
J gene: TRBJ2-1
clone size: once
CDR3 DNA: TGCGCCAGCAGCCAAGATCAGACTAGCGGGAGGTACAATGAGCAGTTCTTC
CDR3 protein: CASSQDQTSGRYNEQFF

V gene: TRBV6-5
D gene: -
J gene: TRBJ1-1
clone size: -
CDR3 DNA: TGTGCCAGCGAGGAACGTCATATGAACACTGAAGCTTTCTTT
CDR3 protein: CASEERHMNTEAFF

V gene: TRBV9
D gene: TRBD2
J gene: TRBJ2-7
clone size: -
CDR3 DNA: TGTGCCAGCAGCGTAGGGGGGGGTAAAGACTACGAGCAGTACTTC
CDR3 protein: CASSVGGGKDYEQYF

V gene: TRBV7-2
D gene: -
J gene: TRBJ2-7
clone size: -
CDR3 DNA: TGTGCCAGCAGCGTAGCGGGCCACAGGGCCTTCTCCTACGAGCAGTACTTC
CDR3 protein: CASSVAGHRAFSYEQYF

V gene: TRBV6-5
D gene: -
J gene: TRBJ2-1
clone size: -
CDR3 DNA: TGTGCCAGCAGTTACTCATACGGGATTAATGAGCAGTTCTTC
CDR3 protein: CASSYSYGINEQFF

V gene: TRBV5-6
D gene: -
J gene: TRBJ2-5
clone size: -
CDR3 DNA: TGTGCCAGCAGCTTGGACGCGGAGACCCAGTACTTC
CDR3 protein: CASSLDAETQYF

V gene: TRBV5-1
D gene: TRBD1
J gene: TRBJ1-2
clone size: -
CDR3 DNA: TGCGCCAGCAGTGACAGGGCGAATGGCTACACCTTC
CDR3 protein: CASSDRANGYTF

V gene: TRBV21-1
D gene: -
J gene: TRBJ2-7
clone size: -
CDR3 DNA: TGTGCCAGCAGCAGGACCGGACAGGGGAGCTCCTACGAGCAGTACTTC
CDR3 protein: CASSRTGQGSSYEQYF

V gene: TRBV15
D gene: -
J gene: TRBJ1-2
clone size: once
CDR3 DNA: TGTGCCACCGGAAACTTTCCGGGGGGATGGTATGGCTACACCTTC
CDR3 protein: CATGNFPGGWYGYTF

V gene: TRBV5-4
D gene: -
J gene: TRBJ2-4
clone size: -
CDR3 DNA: TGTGCCAGCAGCGTTGATGCGAGGGGGATTCAGTACTTC
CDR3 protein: CASSVDARGIQYF

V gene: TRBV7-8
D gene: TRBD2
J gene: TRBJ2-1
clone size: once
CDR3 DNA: TGTGCCAGCAGCTTAGTAACTAGCGTCTCCGAGCAGTTCTTC
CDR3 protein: CASSLVTSVSEQFF

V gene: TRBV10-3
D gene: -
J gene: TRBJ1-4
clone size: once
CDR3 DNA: TGTGCCATCAGTGAGGCGGTTGCAACTAATGAAAAACTGTTTTTT
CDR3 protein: CAISEAVATNEKLFF

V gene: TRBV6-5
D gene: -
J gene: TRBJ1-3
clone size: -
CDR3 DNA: TGTGCCAGCAGTTACTCGGAGGGTTTCGCTGGAAACACCATATATTTT
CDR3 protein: CASSYSEGFAGNTIYF

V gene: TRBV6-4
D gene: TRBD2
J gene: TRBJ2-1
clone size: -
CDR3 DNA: TGTGCCAGCAGTGACTCCCCTCGACTAGCGGGAGGTCGGTATGAGCAGTTCTTC
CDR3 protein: CASSDSPRLAGGRYEQFF

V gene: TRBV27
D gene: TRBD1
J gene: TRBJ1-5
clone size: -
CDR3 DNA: TGTGCCAGCACCGCACTCCGCGGGACAGGGGGCAACCAGCCCCAGCATTTT
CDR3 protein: CASTALRGTGGNQPQHF

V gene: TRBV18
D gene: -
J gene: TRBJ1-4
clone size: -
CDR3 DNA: TGTGCCAGCTCACCGCCGGGAGCCGATAATGAAAAACTGTTTTTT
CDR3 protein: CASSPPGADNEKLFF

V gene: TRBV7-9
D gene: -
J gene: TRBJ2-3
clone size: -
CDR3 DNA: TGTGCCACCTCACCGGGACTTACCACAGATACGCAGTATTTT
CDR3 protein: CATSPGLTTDTQYF

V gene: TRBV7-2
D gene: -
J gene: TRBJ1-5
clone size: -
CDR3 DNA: TGTGCCAGCAGCCCGAGTAGCAATCAGCCCCAGCATTTT
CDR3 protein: CASSPSSNQPQHF

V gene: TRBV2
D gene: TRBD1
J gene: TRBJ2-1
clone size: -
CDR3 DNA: TGTGCCAGCAAAGTAGGGGGACAGGGGGTCAATGAGCAGTTCTTC
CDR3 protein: CASKVGGQGVNEQFF

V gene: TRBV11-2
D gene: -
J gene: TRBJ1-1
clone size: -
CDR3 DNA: TGTGCCAGCAGCTCCACCCGGGCTTTCTTT
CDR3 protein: CASSSTRAFF

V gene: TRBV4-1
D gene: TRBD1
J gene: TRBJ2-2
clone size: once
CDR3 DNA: TGCGCCAGCAGCCTGACAGGGGCTACCACCGGGGAGCTGTTTTTT
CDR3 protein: CASSLTGATTGELFF

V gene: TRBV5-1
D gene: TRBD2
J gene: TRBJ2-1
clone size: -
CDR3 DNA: TGCGCCAGCAGCCTGGATCCGGGAGGAACCTACAATGAGCAGTTCTTC
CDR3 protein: CASSLDPGGTYNEQFF

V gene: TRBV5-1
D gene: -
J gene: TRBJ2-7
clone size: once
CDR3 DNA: TGCGCCAGCAGCTTGGCCTCAGCGTCAGCCTACGAGCAGTACTTC
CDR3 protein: CASSLASASAYEQYF

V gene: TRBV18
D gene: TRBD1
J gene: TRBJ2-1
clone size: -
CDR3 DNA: TGTGCCAGCTCACCCGAAGGGTCTAGTCGGGACAGGGGTTGGAATGAGCAGTTCTTC
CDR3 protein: CASSPEGSSRDRGWNEQFF

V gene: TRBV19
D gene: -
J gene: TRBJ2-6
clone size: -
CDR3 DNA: TGTGCCAGTAGGGAGACGGGGGCCAACGTCCTGACTTTC
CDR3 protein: CASRETGANVLTF

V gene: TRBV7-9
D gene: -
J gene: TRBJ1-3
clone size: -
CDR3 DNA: TGTGCCAGCAGCTTAGATTCAACTCTCTCTGGAAACACCATATATTTT
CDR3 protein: CASSLDSTLSGNTIYF

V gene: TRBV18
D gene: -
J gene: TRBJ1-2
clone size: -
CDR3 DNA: TGTGCCAGCTCACAAAGTGAAGGGGGCTATGGCTACACCTTC
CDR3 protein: CASSQSEGGYGYTF

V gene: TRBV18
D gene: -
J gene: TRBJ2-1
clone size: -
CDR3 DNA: TGTGCCAGCTCACCGGCAGGGGTCAATGAGCAGTTCTTC
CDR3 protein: CASSPAGVNEQFF

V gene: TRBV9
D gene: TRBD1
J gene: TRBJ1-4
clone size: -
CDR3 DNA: TGTGCCAGCAGCCAGGGACAGATAAATGAAAAACTGTTTTTT
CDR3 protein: CASSQGQINEKLFF

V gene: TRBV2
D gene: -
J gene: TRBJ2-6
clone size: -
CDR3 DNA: TGTGCCAGCAGTGGGAGGGCCGGGGCCAACGTCCTGACTTTC
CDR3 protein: CASSGRAGANVLTF

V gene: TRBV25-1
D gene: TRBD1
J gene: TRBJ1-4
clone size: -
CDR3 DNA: TGTGCCAGCAGCCCATACGGTGGGACAGGGGCGGAAAAACTGTTTTTT
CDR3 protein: CASSPYGGTGAEKLFF

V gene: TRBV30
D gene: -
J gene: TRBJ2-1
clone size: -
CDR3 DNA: TGTGCCTGGAGGGGGGGTGCCGGGACCACCTACAATGAGCAGTTCTTC
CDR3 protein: CAWRGGAGTTYNEQFF

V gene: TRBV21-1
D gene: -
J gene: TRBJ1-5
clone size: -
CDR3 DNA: TGTGCCAGCAGCAAAATAGGCCGGGGGTGCCAGCCCCAGCATTTT
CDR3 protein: CASSKIGRGCQPQHF

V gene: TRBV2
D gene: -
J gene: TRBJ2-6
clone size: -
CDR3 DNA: TGTGCCAGCAGTGGCGACAGAACGCTCTCTGGGGCCAACGTCCTGACTTTC
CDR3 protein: CASSGDRTLSGANVLTF

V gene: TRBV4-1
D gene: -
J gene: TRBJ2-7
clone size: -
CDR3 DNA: TGCGCCAGCAGCCTAACCCTGGGGGATTGGAGGGACGAGCAGTACTTC
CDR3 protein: CASSLTLGDWRDEQYF

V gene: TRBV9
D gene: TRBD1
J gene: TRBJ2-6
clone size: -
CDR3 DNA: TGTGCCAGCAGCGATGACAGGGGCCCGGGCGGGGCCAACGTCCTGACTTTC
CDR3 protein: CASSDDRGPGGANVLTF

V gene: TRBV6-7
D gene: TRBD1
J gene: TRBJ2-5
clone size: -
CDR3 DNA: TGTGCCAGCAGACACCGGGACAGGGACCGTCAAGAGACCCAGTACTTC
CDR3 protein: CASRHRDRDRQETQYF

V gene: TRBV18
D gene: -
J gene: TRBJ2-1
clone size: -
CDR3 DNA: TGTGCCAGCTCACCACCGCGGCTTGCCACCTACAATGAGCAGTTCTTC
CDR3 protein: CASSPPRLATYNEQFF

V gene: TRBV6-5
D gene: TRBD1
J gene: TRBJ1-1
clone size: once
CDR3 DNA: TGTGCCAGCAGTTACAGGGCAGGGGGCGGGAACACTGAAGCTTTCTTT
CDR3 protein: CASSYRAGGGNTEAFF

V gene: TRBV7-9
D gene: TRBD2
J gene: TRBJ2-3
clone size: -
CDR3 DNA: TGTGCCAGCAGCCAATGGACAGCGGGAGCCACAGATACGCAGTATTTT
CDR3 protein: CASSQWTAGATDTQYF

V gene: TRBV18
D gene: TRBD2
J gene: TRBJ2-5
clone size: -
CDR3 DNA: TGTGCCAGCTCACCTAGGGGACTAGCGGGAGAGACCCAGTACTTC
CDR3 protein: CASSPRGLAGETQYF

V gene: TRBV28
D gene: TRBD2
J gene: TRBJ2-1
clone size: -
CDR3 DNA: TGTGCCAGCAGTCCCGCGGGGCGGGGGCTAGCGGGGGCCTACAATGAGCAGTTCTTC
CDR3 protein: CASSPAGRGLAGAYNEQFF

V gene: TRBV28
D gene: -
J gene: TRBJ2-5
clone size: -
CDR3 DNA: TGTGCCAGCAGTTTAATACAGGGCTCAACGGAGACCCAGTACTTC
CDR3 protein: CASSLIQGSTETQYF

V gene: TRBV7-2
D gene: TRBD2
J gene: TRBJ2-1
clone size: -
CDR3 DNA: TGTGCCAGCAGCCGGAGCGGGAGTTCGAATGAGCAGTTCTTC
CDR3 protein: CASSRSGSSNEQFF

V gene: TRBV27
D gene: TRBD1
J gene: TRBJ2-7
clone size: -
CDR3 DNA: TGTGCCAGCAGTTTAACTCGGCGACAGGGGCACCACGAGCAGTACTTC
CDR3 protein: CASSLTRRQGHHEQYF

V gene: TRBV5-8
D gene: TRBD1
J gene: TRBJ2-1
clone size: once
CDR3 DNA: TGTGCCAGCAGTCCAAGGACAGGGGGCTCCTACAATGAGCAGTTCTTC
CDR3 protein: CASSPRTGGSYNEQFF

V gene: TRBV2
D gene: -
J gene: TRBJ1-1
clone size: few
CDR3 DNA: TGTGCCAGCAGTGAATTCCCCAGGGAAGTGAACACTGAAGCTTTCTTT
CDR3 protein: CASSEFPREVNTEAFF

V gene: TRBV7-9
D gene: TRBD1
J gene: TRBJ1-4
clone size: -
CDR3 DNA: TGTGCCAGCAGCATGATGACAGGGTGGGGAGAAAAACTGTTTTTT
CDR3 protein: CASSMMTGWGEKLFF

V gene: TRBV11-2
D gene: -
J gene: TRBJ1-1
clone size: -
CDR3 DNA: TGTGCCAGCAGCTTAGGACAGAACACTGAAGCTTTCTTT
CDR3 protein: CASSLGQNTEAFF

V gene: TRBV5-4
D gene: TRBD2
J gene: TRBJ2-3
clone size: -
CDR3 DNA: TGTGCCAGCAGCTTTCGACTAGCGTACGTCACAGATACGCAGTATTTT
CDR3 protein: CASSFRLAYVTDTQYF

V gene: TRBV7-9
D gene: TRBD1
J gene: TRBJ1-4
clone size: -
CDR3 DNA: TGTGCCAGCTCCTGGACAGGGGGAGGCGAAAAACTGTTTTTT
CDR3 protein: CASSWTGGGEKLFF

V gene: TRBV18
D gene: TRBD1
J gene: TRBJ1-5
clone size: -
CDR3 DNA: TGTGCCAGCTCACCACTTGGAGGACAGGCTAATCAGCCCCAGCATTTT
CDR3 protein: CASSPLGGQANQPQHF